The TCR beta chain described here comes from a study of T-cell memory formation after mild COVID-19 listed by TCRdb under 2021. The study in broad terms: Most TCR sequence clusters were specific to one of the two donors. In two donors, T-cell clones that expanded and contracted after mild COVID-19 were followed by sequencing TCRalpha and TCRbeta repertoires longitudinally. The cohort was made up of two young adult volunteers, one female and one male, who were previously healthy. Results the study describes overall, beyond this receptor: SARS-CoV-2 specificity was not confirmed for the second-wave clones peaking on day 37. Contracting CD4+ clones appeared mostly in the CM and EM memory subsets, whereas CD8+ clones were enriched in EMRA. Only a couple of mild cases were covered in the study, and larger cohorts including severe cases with pre-infection samples were considered necessary. Some responding clones were found in pre-infection memory, which suggests that pre-existing cross-reactive memory T cells took part in the SARS-CoV-2 response. Balanced CD4/CD8 phenotypes were observed for clones contracting from day 15 to 85, whereas a bias towards CD4+ was observed for a second wave of clones expanding from day 15 to 37.

Measured from the cysteine to the phenylalanine, the CDR3 is 15 residues long. Here the CDR3 DNA is all that survives: 45 bases in frame from base 1. Compared with germline, V lacks 5 bases and J lacks 2 bases; bases without a gene match: 9. Reading the germline V gene gives CDR1 MGHDK and CDR2 SYGVNS. PBMCs were isolated by Ficoll-Paque density gradient centrifugation. This sample was sequenced with an Illumina NovaSeq 6000. TCRalpha and TCRbeta cDNA libraries were built by 5'RACE with constant-segment primers, adding sample barcodes and unique molecular identifiers. RNA was extracted from every sample with Trizol reagent. Libraries were amplified in two PCR steps, with a second sample barcode and Illumina TruSeq adapters added in the second step. Libraries were sequenced on an Illumina NovaSeq with 2 x 150 bp paired-end reads. The authors' analysis ran thus. With migec v1.2.7, reads were demultiplexed and then collapsed into UMI-guided consensus sequences. With mixcr v2.1.11, UMI consensuses were aligned to TRA and TRB V and J templates and assembled into clonotypes. A clonotype was counted as expanded or contracted only when both edgeR and NoisET called the clonotype significant, with the noise models trained on biological replicates. For edgeR calls, the thresholds were a false discovery rate-adjusted p below 0.01 and a log2 fold-change of 1. As an exploratory analysis of dynamics, max-normalized trajectories of the 1000 most abundant clonotypes were examined with PCA combined with hierarchical clustering. Each responding clone was given a CD4 or CD8 phenotype based on the CD4+ and CD8+ repertoires, which had been sequenced separately. TCRdb reworked the public reads: Q25 trimming with fastp, MiXCR clone assembly, productive beta chains retained. CDR3 protein sequences are deduplicated, and each keeps its most common genes and DNA. None of the V and J calls come from the authors' own analysis; TCRdb made them. For this sample there are 550,000 to 700,000 distinct CDR3 sequences; approximately 15% appear just once. Around 7.8% of the sample comes from the top ten.

In the case of this clonotype: Its antigen is unknown. The input lacks base qualities; no much larger clone sits a single base away.

The sequence derives from an adult woman who had mild COVID-19 (a few samples of this study predate the infection). The sample titles of this study are shuffled in the database, so cell type and time point are left out; the donor was told from shared clones. The specimen was PBMCs or a T cell subset sorted from them (not recorded which). The chain uses TRBV25-1 and TRBJ2-7; a stretch of 7 junction bases matches TRBD1. The nucleotides are TGTGCCAGCAGTAGTCCCGAGACAGGGACCTACGAGCAGTACTTC. Translated, it reads CASSSPETGTYEQYF.